These 16 T cell receptor beta chains were sequenced from one sample in a study of T cell changes during pregnancy in multiple sclerosis. The method was immunoSEQ multiplex PCR; TCRdb's version includes in-frame clones alone and lacks a portion of them. Of approximately 30,000 clones listed, 75% to 90% are singletons. Sample: CD8+ T cells from peripheral blood mononuclear cells, taken after pregnancy. Receptors originate from a female donor with multiple sclerosis, enrolled in a pregnancy study.

The chain couples TRBV10-3 to TRBJ2-1, with D possibly being TRBD2 (5 bases). Germline CDR1 ENHRY, CDR2 SYGVKD. The CDR3 is 16 residues long. V lost 2 bases to trimming and J lost 9 bases, with 20 bases between them. The CDR3 sequence: CAISEPLTPRSGEQFF. For the CDR3, the DNA is TGTGCCATCAGTGAGCCACTAACCCCTCGGAGCGGTGAGCAGTTCTTC.

The rearrangement links TRBV10-3 to TRBJ2-4, with D possibly TRBD2 on 6 matching bases. This CDR3 is built from 11 residues. CDR1 and CDR2 (germline): ENHRY, SYGVKD. V was shortened by 11 bases and J by 4 bases, with 9 bases between the two germline ends. As DNA, the CDR3 is TGTGCCGCGGGAAGTAAAAACATTCAGTACTTC. Residues: CAAGSKNIQYF.

The chain joins TRBV5-5 to TRBJ2-7; 8 bases align to TRBD2. The junction had 10 bases not matched to a gene; V was cut back by 5 bases and J by 3 bases. CDR3 length: 15 amino acids. Germline lookup yields CDR1 SGHKS and CDR2 YYEKEE (reference sequence). CDR3 protein: CASRATTSGYYEQYF. In DNA, the CDR3 is TGTGCCAGCAGAGCCACTACTAGCGGATACTACGAGCAGTACTTC. The variable domain in full, with the rest retrieved from reference TRBV5-5 and TRBJ2-7, is DAGVTQSPTHLIKTRGQQVTLRCSPISGHKSVSWYQQVLGQGPQFIFQYYEKEERGRGNFPDRFSARQFPNYSSELNVNALLLGDSALYLCASRATTSGYYEQYFGPGTRLTVT.

The chain combines TRBV9 with TRBJ2-6, with D possibly matching TRBD1 (6 bases). Trimming took 1 base from V and 2 from J, leaving 13 bases between them. The germline gives CDR1 SGDLS, CDR2 YYNGEE. The CDR3 sequence is 17 residues long. The CDR3 spells CASSVPQGKAGANVLTF. The CDR3 DNA reads TGTGCCAGCAGCGTACCACAGGGAAAAGCTGGGGCCAACGTCCTGACTTTC.

This clone was seen once. The rearrangement uses TRBV9 and TRBJ1-3, with 10 bases fitting TRBD1. With V trimmed by 0 bases and J by 1 base, 7 bases remained unmatched. Germline assignment: CDR1 SGDLS and CDR2 YYNGEE. The CDR3 runs to 18 residues. CDR3 residues: CASSVAPGQGKSGNTIYF. The CDR3 DNA reads as TGTGCCAGCAGCGTAGCCCCGGGACAGGGGAAATCTGGAAACACCATATATTTT.

V and J are TRBV10-3 and TRBJ2-7; 8 bases are shared with TRBD1. V shed 5 bases, J shed 3 bases, and the junction held 9 bases outside the gene matches. Germline V gene sequence: CDR1 ENHRY, CDR2 SYGVKD. The CDR3 runs 15 residues. The CDR3 coding sequence is TGTGCCATCAGTAATCCCTCCGACAGGGGCTACGAGCAGTACTTC. Translated: CAISNPSDRGYEQYF.

The chain carries TRBV6-4 and TRBJ1-1, with D perhaps matching TRBD1 (6 bases). The CDR3 has 14 amino acids. V was clipped by 6 bases and J by 1 base, with 12 bases between them. In germline, CDR1 is MRHNA, CDR2 SNTAGT. Here the CDR3 reads CASSEGDGNTEAFF. CDR3 bases: TGTGCCAGCAGCGAGGGGGATGGGAACACTGAAGCTTTCTTT.

The rearrangement links TRBV6-1 to TRBJ2-1; a weak D match, TRBD1 (6 bases). Per the germline V gene, CDR1 is MNHNS and CDR2 is SASEGT. The CDR3 runs 15 residues. V was pared by 1 base and J by 0 bases, with 7 bases between. This chain's CDR3 is CASSEGGGSYNEQFF. Here the CDR3 DNA reads TGTGCCAGCAGTGAAGGAGGGGGCTCCTACAATGAGCAGTTCTTC.

The sample holds many counts of this clone. V gene TRBV7-9 combines with J gene TRBJ2-1; D not certain. V shed 3 bases and J shed 0 bases, with 9 bases lying between them. The CDR3 extends over 15 amino acids. Germline CDR1 reads SEHNR; CDR2 reads FQNEAQ (reference sequence). This chain's CDR3 is CASSLPAVSYNEQFF. The CDR3 nucleotides are TGTGCCAGCAGCTTGCCGGCGGTCTCCTACAATGAGCAGTTCTTC.

This clone has a handful of counts. V is TRBV25-1 and J is TRBJ1-3; D possibly corresponds to TRBD1 (6 bases). The V gene lost 5 bases and the J gene lost 0 bases, with 14 bases spanning the gap. Germline CDR1 reads MGHDK; CDR2 reads SYGVNS. This CDR3 region has 16 residues. This CDR3 is CASSQGHEDSGNTIYF. CDR3 DNA sequence: TGTGCCAGCAGTCAGGGGCACGAAGACTCTGGAAACACCATATATTTT.

The CDR3 coding sequence is TGTGCCAGCAGCTCGATCGACAGGAATGGCTACACCTTC. Its protein is CASSSIDRNGYTF. The rearrangement joins TRBV7-8 to TRBJ1-2; D possibly corresponds to TRBD1 (6 bases). Trimming stripped 4 bases from V and 6 bases from J, with 12 bases between. Per the germline V gene, CDR1 is SGHVS and CDR2 is FQNEAQ. This CDR3 has 13 amino acids.

This chain joins TRBV9 and TRBJ1-2; maybe TRBD1 (5 bases). The V end lost 3 bases, the J end lost 5 bases, and 23 bases lay between the germline ends. The CDR3 length is 17 residues. The germline CDR1 and CDR2 sequences are SGDLS and YYNGEE. CDR3 residues: CASSADRLDILQYGYTF. Here the CDR3 DNA reads TGTGCCAGCAGCGCCGACAGACTGGACATACTGCAGTATGGCTACACCTTC.

The J gene is TRBJ2-3, the V gene TRBV7-6, with 9 nucleotides matching TRBD2. Per germline, CDR1 SGHVS and CDR2 FNYEAQ. This CDR3 region has 16 residues. J gave up 6 bases and V 5 bases, and 12 bases lay outside the gene matches. This CDR3 reads CASSPLLAGGEDTQYF. CDR3 sequence (DNA): TGTGCCAGCAGCCCCCTCTTGGCGGGGGGGGAGGATACGCAGTATTTT. Combining the CDR3 with reference TRBV7-6 and TRBJ2-3 gives the whole variable domain GAGVSQSPRYKVTKRGQDVALRCDPISGHVSLYWYRQALGQGPEFLTYFNYEAQQDKSGLPNDRFSAERPEGSISTLTIQRTEQRDSAMYRCASSPLLAGGEDTQYFGPGTRLTVL.

The rearrangement joins TRBV5-1 to TRBJ1-1; no definite D call. This CDR3 has 14 amino acids. Germline V lookup: CDR1 SGHRS, CDR2 YFSETQ. The ends were cut back, 0 bases at V and 0 bases at J, with 6 bases in the middle. The CDR3 protein is CASSLDNVNTEAFF. CDR3 sequence (DNA): TGCGCCAGCAGCTTGGACAACGTGAACACTGAAGCTTTCTTT.

This clone was recorded only once. This chain connects TRBV9 to TRBJ2-5, with a possible D match to TRBD2 (5 bases). Germline V CDR1 and CDR2: SGDLS, YYNGEE. The CDR3 runs 15 residues. V was shortened by 3 bases and J by 4 bases, with 16 bases between the two germline ends. This CDR3 reads CASSEDLGSGETQYF. The CDR3 DNA reads as TGTGCCAGCAGCGAGGACTTGGGGTCGGGAGAGACCCAGTACTTC.

The chain is built from TRBV9 and TRBJ1-1, with 8 positions matching TRBD1. Germline CDR1 is SGDLS and CDR2 is YYNGEE. This CDR3 comprises 13 residues. With V trimmed by 4 bases and J by 10 bases, 9 bases remained unmatched. CDR3 sequence: CASSPSQGEGAFF. The CDR3 DNA reads as TGTGCCAGCAGCCCGTCACAGGGGGAAGGAGCTTTCTTT.